Described below is a single T cell receptor beta chain sequence and its context. Its antigen is as yet unknown. The source of the sample is a study of CD8 T cells in ankylosing spondylitis. Study findings and constraints: For ankylosing spondylitis blood, a TCR beta motif of roughly 8 highly homologous variants appeared characteristic. With a CD8+ phenotype, disease-linked clones were relatively rare in peripheral blood. Reportedly, matched ankylosing spondylitis synovial fluid was significantly enriched for disease-linked clones.

V lost 3 bases, J lost 6 bases, and 17 bases lay in between. The CDR3 contains 16 residues. TCRdb analysed the 5' RACE reads with MiXCR anew, one entry per CDR3 protein. The sample gives 650,000 to 800,000 distinct CDR3 sequences, over 15% of which show up once; under 20% is in the top ten. Sequencing was performed on blood, either unsorted or a sorted T cell fraction (not recorded which). The receptor was derived from a male donor with ankylosing spondylitis. The chain links TRBV12-3 or TRBV12-4 to TRBJ2-2; D gene ambiguous. DNA of the CDR3: TGTGCCAGCAGTTTGGTTGCTCTCGGAACGTCCGGGGAGCTGTTTTTT. Amino acids: CASSLVALGTSGELFF.